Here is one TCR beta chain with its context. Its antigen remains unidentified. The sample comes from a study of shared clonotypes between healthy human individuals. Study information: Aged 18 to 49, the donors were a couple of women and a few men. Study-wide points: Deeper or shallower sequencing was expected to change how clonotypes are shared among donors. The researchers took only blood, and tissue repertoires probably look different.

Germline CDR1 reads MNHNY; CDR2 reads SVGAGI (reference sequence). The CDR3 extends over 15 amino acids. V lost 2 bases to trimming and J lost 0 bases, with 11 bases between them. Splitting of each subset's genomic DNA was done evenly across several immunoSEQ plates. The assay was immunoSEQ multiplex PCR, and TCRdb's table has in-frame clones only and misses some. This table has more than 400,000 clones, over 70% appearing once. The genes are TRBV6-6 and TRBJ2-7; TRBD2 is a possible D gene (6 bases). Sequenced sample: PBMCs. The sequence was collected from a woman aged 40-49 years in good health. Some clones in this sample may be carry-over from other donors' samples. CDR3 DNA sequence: TGTGCCAGCAGTTACGCGGGACCCACCTCCTACGAGCAGTACTTC. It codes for CASSYAGPTSYEQYF.